The present T cell receptor beta chain was sequenced within a study of blood T cell repertoires in COVID-19. Across the study: Spain, Italy and the United States supplied samples that represented acute and convalescent COVID-19.

The CDR3 has 16 amino acids. Germline V gene data show CDR1 as SGHAT and CDR2 as FQDESV (reference sequence). Trimming at V came to 0 bases and at J to 1 base, leaving 5 bases not matched to a gene. In the original analysis: Amplification of reference gene primers was used by the study to estimate nucleated cell counts. Clones were read by immunoSEQ multiplex PCR, and TCRdb kept only the in-frame ones, dropping some. For V, J and clone size, that table is used; D and trimming come from the DNA. The sample shows approximately 110,000 clones, approximately 80% of them seen only once. This clonotype was sampled from a man older than 75 with acute or convalescent COVID-19. Sequenced: peripheral blood. The chain is built from TRBV11-1 and TRBJ2-7; 8 nucleotides agree with TRBD2. The CDR3 here is CASSLAPGRASYEQYF. The CDR3 DNA is TGTGCCAGCAGCTTAGCACCCGGGAGGGCGTCCTACGAGCAGTACTTC.